These T cell receptor beta chains were read from a single sample in a study of CD8 T cells in Susac syndrome. One entry per CDR3 protein results from TCRdb running MiXCR on the immunoSEQ multiplex PCR reads. This sample has fewer than 150,000 distinct CDR3 sequences; 90% to 95% occur once, and the top ten carry approximately 0.097%. Sample: CD4+ T cells from PBMCs. The source is a human donor with multiple sclerosis. The CDR3 runs from the conserved cysteine through the conserved F or W. The D gene is left open where the match is weak. For some rows the clone size is stated as once, few or many, or as a class when expanded; others skip it.

v_call	d_call	clone_size	j_call	cdr3_aa	cdr3_nt
TRBV5-4	TRBD1	.	TRBJ1-2	CASSPETGGEWGYGYTF	TGTGCCAGCAGCCCGGAAACAGGGGGCGAATGGGGCTATGGCTACACCTTC
TRBV6-2/TRBV6-3	.	.	TRBJ2-5	CASSYQETQYF	TGTGCCAGCAGTTACCAGGAGACCCAGTACTTC
TRBV5-1	TRBD1	.	TRBJ2-7	CASSLRQGPLEQYF	TGCGCCAGCAGCTTGCGACAGGGCCCCCTCGAGCAGTACTTC
TRBV9	TRBD1	once	TRBJ1-1	CASSVLDRVNTEAFF	TGTGCCAGCAGCGTTTTAGACAGGGTGAACACTGAAGCTTTCTTT
TRBV24-1	TRBD1	.	TRBJ1-5	CATSQGVEDQPQHF	TGTGCCACCAGTCAGGGGGTAGAGGATCAGCCCCAGCATTTT
TRBV7-9	TRBD1	.	TRBJ1-2	CASSAPDRAYFYGYTF	TGTGCCAGCAGCGCCCCAGACAGGGCCTATTTCTATGGCTACACCTTC
TRBV6-6	.	.	TRBJ1-1	CASSYLGRLNTEAFF	TGTGCCAGCAGTTACTTGGGACGGCTGAACACTGAAGCTTTCTTT
TRBV5-4	.	.	TRBJ2-6	CASSLAGGRSSGANVLTF	TGTGCCAGCAGCTTGGCCGGAGGACGGAGCTCTGGGGCCAACGTCCTGACTTTC
TRBV19	.	.	TRBJ2-2	CAAGVTVTGELFF	TGTGCCGCAGGGGTTACGGTCACCGGGGAGCTGTTTTTT
TRBV18	.	.	TRBJ1-3	CASSPGAGNTIYF	TGTGCCAGCTCACCAGGGGCGGGAAACACCATATATTTT
TRBV3-1	TRBD2	.	TRBJ2-5	CASSHWGTSGGEDQYF	TGTGCCAGCAGCCACTGGGGGACTAGCGGGGGGGAGGACCAGTACTTC
TRBV7-2	.	.	TRBJ1-2	CASSSTVIVQGDGYTF	TGTGCCAGCAGCTCAACAGTGATCGTCCAGGGCGACGGCTACACCTTC
TRBV14	.	.	TRBJ2-7	CASSHGGYEQYF	TGTGCCAGCAGCCATGGCGGCTACGAGCAGTACTTC
TRBV6-5	TRBD1	.	TRBJ1-5	CASSTHRGLGQPQHF	TGTGCCAGCAGTACACACAGGGGGCTCGGTCAGCCCCAGCATTTT
TRBV5-4	.	.	TRBJ2-1	CASSLALGGDYNEQFF	TGTGCCAGCAGCTTAGCCTTGGGGGGAGACTACAATGAGCAGTTCTTC
TRBV13	.	.	TRBJ1-1	CASSPLISPYTEAFF	TGTGCCAGCAGCCCGCTCATATCCCCCTACACTGAAGCTTTCTTT
TRBV6-2/TRBV6-3	.	.	TRBJ2-1	CASRGNSYNEQFF	TGTGCCAGCAGGGGTAATTCCTACAATGAGCAGTTCTTC
TRBV5-1	.	once	TRBJ1-3	CASTQGSGNTIYF	TGCGCCAGCACTCAGGGCTCTGGAAACACCATATATTTT
TRBV2	.	.	TRBJ1-2	CASSVEPYGYTF	TGTGCCAGCTCGGTCGAGCCCTATGGCTACACCTTC
TRBV7-2	.	.	TRBJ2-3	CASSLVQDTQYF	TGTGCCAGCAGCTTAGTGCAAGATACGCAGTATTTT
TRBV19	TRBD1	.	TRBJ1-2	CASYSPGTGFYGYTF	TGTGCCAGCTACTCTCCCGGGACAGGGTTCTATGGCTACACCTTC
TRBV12-3/TRBV12-4	.	once	TRBJ2-3	CASSLFGGGTDTQYF	TGTGCCAGCTCTCTATTTGGAGGAGGCACAGATACGCAGTATTTT
TRBV28	.	.	TRBJ1-5	CASSSRAANQPQHF	TGTGCCAGCAGTTCCCGGGCCGCAAATCAGCCCCAGCATTTT
TRBV7-9	TRBD1	.	TRBJ2-7	CASKRDSLDYEQYF	TGTGCCAGCAAAAGGGACAGCTTAGACTACGAGCAGTACTTC
TRBV6-2/TRBV6-3	TRBD1	.	TRBJ1-5	CASRTDRVQPQHF	TGTGCCAGCAGAACCGACAGGGTACAGCCCCAGCATTTT
TRBV27	.	.	TRBJ2-6	CASSLFLDQRSSGANVLTF	TGTGCCAGCAGTTTATTTTTGGACCAGAGATCCTCTGGGGCCAACGTCCTGACTTTC
TRBV12-3/TRBV12-4	.	once	TRBJ1-2	CASSLAAFYGYTF	TGTGCCAGCAGTTTGGCCGCTTTCTATGGCTACACCTTC
TRBV3-1	.	.	TRBJ1-2	CASSFLLLGGYTF	TGTGCCAGCAGCTTCCTCCTCCTGGGTGGCTACACCTTC
TRBV5-8	TRBD1	.	TRBJ2-5	CASSIRQGLQTQYF	TGTGCCAGCAGCATACGACAGGGGTTGCAGACCCAGTACTTC
TRBV6-8	.	.	TRBJ2-2	CASSYSTGELFF	TGTGCCAGCAGTTACTCGACCGGGGAGCTGTTTTTT
TRBV19	.	once	TRBJ1-4	CASSNWQSNEKLFF	TGTGCCAGTAGTAATTGGCAGTCTAATGAAAAACTGTTTTTT
TRBV28	.	.	TRBJ1-2	CASSLDDWVYTF	TGTGCCAGCAGTCTCGACGATTGGGTCTACACCTTC
TRBV29-1	.	once	TRBJ1-1	CSVGQQNTEAFF	TGCAGCGTTGGTCAACAGAACACTGAAGCTTTCTTT
TRBV29-1	TRBD1	once	TRBJ2-7	CSVTGTGAREQYF	TGCAGCGTTACCGGGACAGGGGCGAGGGAGCAGTACTTC
TRBV6-4	.	.	TRBJ1-1	CASSAEEGTEAFF	TGTGCCAGCAGTGCCGAAGAGGGCACTGAAGCTTTCTTT
TRBV15	.	.	TRBJ2-5	CATSRAGLVQETQYF	TGTGCCACCAGCAGAGCCGGGTTGGTCCAAGAGACCCAGTACTTC
TRBV28	TRBD1	few	TRBJ1-5	CASSQSPQGANSNQPQHF	TGTGCCAGCAGTCAATCCCCCCAGGGGGCAAATAGCAATCAGCCCCAGCATTTT
TRBV28	TRBD1	.	TRBJ1-5	CASSLTLSGTGTAQPQHF	TGTGCCAGCAGTTTAACACTTTCCGGGACAGGGACGGCCCAGCCCCAGCATTTT
TRBV7-8	TRBD1	.	TRBJ1-2	CASSLGSGQGSIPYGYTF	TGTGCCAGCAGCTTAGGATCGGGACAGGGGAGTATTCCCTATGGCTACACCTTC
TRBV21-1	.	.	TRBJ2-1	CASTRQFF	TGTGCCAGCACCCGACAGTTCTTC
TRBV20-1	TRBD1	.	TRBJ1-1	CSASTDREESTEAFF	TGCAGTGCTAGTACGGACAGGGAGGAGAGCACTGAAGCTTTCTTT
TRBV7-2	.	.	TRBJ1-1	CASSTAGQGTEAFF	TGTGCCAGCAGCACGGCGGGCCAAGGGACTGAAGCTTTCTTT
TRBV25-1	.	.	TRBJ1-2	CASSESKPPNYGYTF	TGTGCCAGCAGTGAATCTAAGCCGCCTAACTATGGCTACACCTTC
TRBV28	TRBD1	.	TRBJ1-5	CASSSTGAYQPQHF	TGTGCCAGCAGTTCGACAGGGGCGTATCAGCCCCAGCATTTT
TRBV7-3	.	.	TRBJ2-3	CASSPKWAPTDTQYF	TGTGCCAGCAGCCCCAAGTGGGCGCCCACAGATACGCAGTATTTT
TRBV3-1	.	.	TRBJ2-3	CASSQFSRGTDTQYF	TGTGCCAGCAGCCAATTTTCCCGAGGCACAGATACGCAGTATTTT
TRBV24-1	.	.	TRBJ2-5	CATSPGDQETQYF	TGTGCCACCAGTCCAGGGGACCAAGAGACCCAGTACTTC
TRBV27	.	.	TRBJ1-1	CASSIEGGRNTEAFF	TGTGCCAGCTCAATCGAGGGGGGCCGGAACACTGAAGCTTTCTTT